This is a list of T cell receptor beta chains from one sample in a study of cytomegalovirus exposure and HLA in healthy donors. Profiled with immunoSEQ multiplex PCR; TCRdb holds only in-frame clones, not every one. Found here are about 98,000 clones, roughly 70% of them singletons; the top ten hold about 2.5%. Sequencing used PBMCs. Receptors originate from a man aged 50-60 years in good health and CMV-seronegative. Both conserved end residues are part of each CDR3. Each record gives: D gene, clone size, V gene, J gene, CDR3 DNA, CDR3 protein. D genes are given only for firm matches. Expanded clones are given a class, and other clones once, few, many or no size at all.

>.|.|TRBV11-2|TRBJ2-7
TGTGCCAGCAGCTTAGCCCCCGGGTTGTCGCTCAAGCGGCAGTACTTC
CASSLAPGLSLKRQYF
>.|.|TRBV7-6|TRBJ1-1
TGTGCCAGCAGCTTATCCCAGGGTTTGAGAACTGAAGCTTTCTTT
CASSLSQGLRTEAFF
>TRBD2|few|TRBV15|TRBJ2-5
TGTGCCACCAGCAGAGCTGCGGGGGGCGGAGAGACCCAGTACTTC
CATSRAAGGGETQYF
>TRBD1|.|TRBV28|TRBJ2-5
TGTGCCAGCAGCCCAGGGGGCCAAGAGACCCAGTACTTC
CASSPGGQETQYF
>.|.|TRBV19|TRBJ1-1
TGTGCCAGTAGTATAGTAGCGCTCGGAGAGTACACTGAAGCTTTCTTT
CASSIVALGEYTEAFF
>.|.|TRBV28|TRBJ2-6
TGTGCCAGCAGTTCCCTAACCAACTCTGGGGCCAACGTCCTGACTTTC
CASSSLTNSGANVLTF
>.|.|TRBV10-2|TRBJ2-7
TGCGCCAGCAGTGGGGGCACCGCGGTCGAGCAGTACTTC
CASSGGTAVEQYF
>.|.|TRBV5-1|TRBJ2-3
TGCGCCAGCAGCTTGGCCGGGGTTTGGGATACGCAGTATTTT
CASSLAGVWDTQYF
>.|once|TRBV7-3|TRBJ1-1
TGTGCCAGCAGCCGTGACACCTACACTGAAGCTTTCTTT
CASSRDTYTEAFF
>TRBD1|.|TRBV29-1|TRBJ1-1
TGCAGCGTTGTGACAGGACAGGGGTTTTCTGAAGCTTTCTTT
CSVVTGQGFSEAFF
>.|.|TRBV6-4|TRBJ2-3
TGTGCCAGGATGCGGGGTCTGGTGGCGGATACGCAGTATTTT
CARMRGLVADTQYF
>TRBD1|.|TRBV5-4|TRBJ1-1
TGTGCCAGCAGTACGACAGGGGCCGGCACTGAAGCTTTCTTT
CASSTTGAGTEAFF
>.|.|TRBV6-1|TRBJ1-1
TGTGCCAGCAGTGACCGTTTTAGGGGGACATCGAACACTGAAGCTTTCTTT
CASSDRFRGTSNTEAFF
>.|.|TRBV27|TRBJ2-1
TGTGCCAGCAGTTTAATTTCTGGCAGGGTGGACCACAATGAGCAGTTCTTC
CASSLISGRVDHNEQFF
>.|once|TRBV27|TRBJ2-3
TGTGCCAGCAGTTTAGTTAGGACAAGCACAGATACGCAGTATTTT
CASSLVRTSTDTQYF